The clone carrying this T cell receptor (beta chain) was found many times. Authors of the study amplified TCR beta CDR3 regions from RNA transcripts. TCR CDR3 regions were first amplified by RT-PCR with HTBI primers. TCRdb called the multiplex PCR reads again in MiXCR, with one record for every CDR3 protein. The repertoire holds 300,000 to 500,000 distinct CDR3 sequences, 15% seen once, with over 25% in the top ten. The entry originates in a study of T cells in Graves' hyperthyroidism and ophthalmopathy. Trimming removed 4 bases at V and 6 bases at J, with 18 bases between. This CDR3 has 15 amino acids. CDR1 MNHEY and CDR2 SMNVEV come from the germline V gene (reference sequence).

This TCR was recovered from a young woman with Graves' hyperthyroidism. The specimen sequenced was blood. The chain uses TRBV27 and TRBJ1-2, with D possibly matching TRBD1 (5 bases). The CDR3 DNA is TGTGCCAGCAGTTCATCTATCGGGGCGAGTCATGGCTACACCTTC. It translates to CASSSSIGASHGYTF.